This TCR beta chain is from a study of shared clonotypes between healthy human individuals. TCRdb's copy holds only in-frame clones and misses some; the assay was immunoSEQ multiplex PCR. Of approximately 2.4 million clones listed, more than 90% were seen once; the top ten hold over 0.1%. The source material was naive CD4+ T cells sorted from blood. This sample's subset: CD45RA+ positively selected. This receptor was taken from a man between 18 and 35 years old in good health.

The CDR3 sequence is CASSLADRGTFYEQYF. In DNA form, the CDR3 reads TGTGCCAGCAGCTTAGCGGACAGGGGGACCTTCTACGAGCAGTACTTC. V and J are TRBV7-9 and TRBJ2-7; TRBD1 matches at 10 bases. Germline V gene data show CDR1 as SEHNR and CDR2 as FQNEAQ (reference sequence). The V and J ends lost 0 bases and 3 bases, in that order; junction bases with no gene match: 5. The CDR3 sequence is 16 residues long.